The 22 T cell receptor beta chains in this list originate from one sample, sequenced in a study of blood T cell repertoires in COVID-19 (dated by TCRdb to 2020 to 2022). The library came from the immunoSEQ multiplex PCR assay. TCRdb took this table from immuneACCESS and kept in-frame rearrangements with V and J called. Such tables lack part of the clones; where checked against another copy, unresolved V genes explain under half of the gap, and the rest is unexplained. In this sample the table shows about 52,000 clones, about 79% of which occur a single time. The biggest ten clones account for around a tenth of the sample. Material: peripheral blood. The receptors shown here come from a man older than 75 with COVID-19, enrolled during active disease.

This chain links TRBV30 with TRBJ1-2; 8 bases are a match to TRBD1. Germline CDR1 GTSNPN, CDR2 SVGIG (reference sequence). Germline trimming cut 1 base from V and 6 bases from J; bases unmatched to any gene: 4. The CDR3 loop spans 13 amino acids. CDR3 in DNA: TGTGCCTGGAGTGAGACAGGGGCCCATGGCTACACCTTC. Encoded protein: CAWSETGAHGYTF. Full variable domain (missing parts from reference TRBV30 and TRBJ1-2): SQTIHQWPATLVQPVGSPLSLECTVEGTSNPNLYWYRQAAGRGLQLLFYSVGIGQISSEVPQNLSASRPQDRQFILSSKKLLLSDSGFYLCAWSETGAHGYTFGSGTRLTVV.

The CDR3 DNA is TGTGCCAGCAGCCCGGGCAGGGGTGACGAGCAGTACTTC. It is translated as CASSPGRGDEQYF. This rearrangement joins TRBV6-5 to TRBJ2-7; D may be TRBD1 (6 bases). Trimming pared 6 bases from V and 5 bases from J, leaving 14 bases between. There are 13 residues in the CDR3. The germline CDR1 and CDR2 sequences are MNHEY and SVGAGI.

The CDR3 nucleotides are TGTGCCAGCCGGGGGGAGTACAATGAGCAGTTCTTC. Amino acid sequence: CASRGEYNEQFF. The chain employs TRBV6-5 and TRBJ2-1; TRBD2 matches at 7 bases. The CDR3 loop spans 12 amino acids. The germline gives CDR1 MNHEY, CDR2 SVGAGI. With 8 bases clipped from V and 4 bases from J, the junction kept 2 bases outside the gene matches.

The V call is TRBV2, the J call TRBJ2-2; 11 nucleotides line up with TRBD2. Germline V gene data show CDR1 as SNHLY and CDR2 as FYNNEI. Unmatched junction bases numbered 6, after V lost 6 bases and J lost 6 bases. The CDR3 contains 15 residues. The CDR3 sequence is CASRRLAGSAGELFF. The CDR3 nucleotides read TGTGCCAGCAGGAGACTAGCGGGATCCGCCGGGGAGCTGTTTTTT.

J is TRBJ1-2 and V is TRBV19; 7 bases are a match to TRBD1. CDR3 length equals 13 residues. V lost 8 bases and J lost 4; bases outside the gene matches: 7. From germline, CDR1 is LNHDA and CDR2 SQIVND (reference sequence). The CDR3 loop is CASWTGLPYGYTF. The CDR3 DNA reads as TGTGCCAGTTGGACAGGTCTCCCCTATGGCTACACCTTC. Combining the CDR3 with reference TRBV19 and TRBJ1-2 gives the whole variable domain DGGITQSPKYLFRKEGQNVTLSCEQNLNHDAMYWYRQDPGQGLRLIYYSQIVNDFQKGDIAEGYSVSREKKESFPLTVTSAQKNPTAFYLCASWTGLPYGYTFGSGTRLTVV.

The rearrangement links TRBV6-2 or TRBV6-3 to TRBJ2-1; a weak D match, TRBD2 (6 bases). Germline CDR1 reads MNHEY; CDR2 reads SVGEGT. The CDR3 length is 16 residues. V lost 4 bases to trimming and J lost 4 bases, with 17 bases between them. The chain's CDR3 is CASSSHRESVYNEQFF. The CDR3 DNA reads as TGTGCCAGCAGTTCCCACCGGGAGTCCGTATACAATGAGCAGTTCTTC.

The chain is built from TRBV5-6 and TRBJ1-6; the D gene is possibly TRBD1 (5 bases). CDR1 SGHDT and CDR2 YYEEEE come from the germline V gene. The V end was cut by 3 bases, the J end by 10 bases, with 17 bases between. This CDR3 has 15 residues. Here the CDR3 reads CASSSMTAGGSPLHF. CDR3 bases: TGTGCCAGCAGCTCAATGACAGCGGGAGGATCACCCCTCCACTTT.

This clone was seen just once. This chain uses TRBV6-2 or TRBV6-3 with TRBJ1-2; maybe TRBD1 (5 bases). The V end lost 5 bases, the J end lost 4 bases, and 11 bases lay between the germline ends. CDR1 and CDR2 from the germline V gene are MNHEY and SVGEGT. The CDR3 totals 13 residues. CDR3 nucleotide sequence: TGTGCCAGCAGTGGGGGGAGTCTCTATGGCTACACCTTC. It specifies CASSGGSLYGYTF.

V usage is TRBV11-3 and J usage is TRBJ1-1; weak D call: TRBD1 (5 bases). The CDR3 has 14 amino acids. Per the germline V gene, CDR1 is SGHNT and CDR2 is YENEEA. Deletions cut 5 bases from V and 2 bases from J, with 12 bases between. The DNA for the CDR3 is TGTGCCAGCAGCCCCGGGGGGGGTAACACTGAAGCTTTCTTT. Translated, it gives CASSPGGGNTEAFF.

The chain combines TRBV2 with TRBJ2-3, with unresolved D. V lost 3 bases and J 1 base, leaving 11 bases between the germline ends. Germline CDR1 reads SNHLY; CDR2 reads FYNNEI. CDR3 size: 15 residues. The CDR3 loop reads CASSDRNSRTDTQYF. The CDR3 DNA is TGTGCCAGCAGTGATAGAAACAGTCGCACAGATACGCAGTATTTT.

The chain carries TRBV25-1 and TRBJ2-1, with 8 bases matching TRBD1. CDR1 is MGHDK, CDR2 SYGVNS, per germline. CDR3 length: 15 residues. The junction had 6 bases not matched to a gene; V was cut back by 5 bases and J by 3 bases. The CDR3 reads CASSLGQANYNEQFF. In nucleotides, the CDR3 is TGTGCCAGCAGTCTGGGACAGGCCAACTACAATGAGCAGTTCTTC.

The gene calls are TRBV18 and TRBJ2-7, with 8 bases that match TRBD1. Germline V gene sequence: CDR1 KGHSH, CDR2 LQKENI. Unmatched junction bases numbered 6, after V lost 4 bases and J lost 4 bases. This CDR3 has 14 amino acids. CDR3 coding DNA: TGTGCCAGCTCACAGGGGACAGGAACTTACGAGCAGTACGTC. Residues: CASSQGTGTYEQYV.

The chain uses TRBV29-1 and TRBJ2-1; D uncertain. Per the germline V gene, CDR1 is SQVTM and CDR2 is ANQGSEA. The CDR3 has 11 amino acids. The V end was cut by 2 bases, the J end by 9 bases, with 8 bases between. The CDR3 sequence: CSVERAVEQFF. The DNA of the CDR3 is TGCAGCGTTGAAAGAGCCGTTGAGCAGTTCTTC.

V and J are TRBV28 and TRBJ1-4; TRBD1 is a possible D gene (5 bases). V gave up 4 bases and J gave up 7 bases, with 16 bases separating them. Germline CDR1 reads MDHEN; CDR2 reads SYDVKM. This CDR3 spans 15 amino acids. CDR3: CASSSRGEETEKLFF. The CDR3, as DNA: TGTGCCAGCAGTTCACGAGGGGAGGAGACTGAAAAACTGTTTTTT.

The CDR3 sequence is CASGPYAENNEQFF. Written as DNA, the CDR3 is TGTGCCAGCGGCCCCTACGCGGAGAACAATGAGCAGTTCTTC. The rearrangement links TRBV11-2 to TRBJ2-1, with no clear D. Between the trimmed V and J ends, which lost 8 bases and 5 bases, there was a span of 16 bases. The CDR3 totals 14 residues. Germline V gives CDR1 SGHAT, CDR2 FQNNGV.

The CDR3 DNA reads as TGCGCCAGCAGCTTGGTAGGACTAGCCTACGAGCAGTACTTC. It codes for CASSLVGLAYEQYF. The chain couples TRBV5-1 to TRBJ2-7; 7 bases are shared with TRBD2. CDR3 size: 14 residues. The J segment lost 2 bases and the V segment lost 0 bases, leaving 2 bases of the junction unmatched. CDR1 and CDR2 from the germline V gene are SGHRS and YFSETQ.

A note on this clone: The same CDR3 arises from other DNA sequences in this sample as well. The J gene is TRBJ1-6, the V gene TRBV9; perhaps TRBD1 as D (5 bases). The germline gives CDR1 SGDLS, CDR2 YYNGEE. The CDR3 sequence is 15 residues long. V was shortened by 5 bases and J by 0 bases, with 9 bases between the two germline ends. The CDR3 region is CASSTGDSYNSPLHF. The CDR3 bases are TGTGCCAGCAGTACAGGCGACTCCTATAATTCACCCCTCCACTTT.

The V call is TRBV29-1, the J call TRBJ1-1; D gene unclear. The V end lost 6 bases, the J end lost 1 base, and 9 bases lay between the germline ends. The germline CDR1 and CDR2 sequences are SQVTM and ANQGSEA. This CDR3 is built from 12 residues. CDR3 coding DNA: TGCAGCGTGGTAGCCGGGAACACTGAAGCTTTCTTT. Amino acids: CSVVAGNTEAFF.

V is TRBV30 and J is TRBJ2-3; possibly TRBD1 for D (8 bases). Between the trimmed V and J ends, which lost 0 bases and 1 base, there was a span of 14 bases. The CDR3 runs to 16 residues. The germline V gene encodes CDR1 GTSNPN and CDR2 SVGIG (reference sequence). In DNA, the CDR3 is TGTGCCTGGAGTGTAAGCGGGACAGGTGGCACAGATACGCAGTATTTT. Translated: CAWSVSGTGGTDTQYF.

The chain recombines TRBV30 with TRBJ2-1; D gene uncertain. The germline V gene has CDR1 GTSNPN and CDR2 SVGIG (reference sequence). V shed 1 base and J shed 0 bases, with 10 bases lying between them. CDR3 length: 15 residues. The CDR3 is CAWSDLFSSYNEQFF. The CDR3, as DNA: TGTGCCTGGAGTGACCTTTTTAGCTCCTACAATGAGCAGTTCTTC.

This clone appeared once. This chain connects TRBV2 to TRBJ1-2; TRBD1 is a possible D gene (5 bases). V was clipped by 7 bases and J by 6 bases, with 12 bases between them. The germline CDR1 and CDR2 sequences are SNHLY and FYNNEI. This CDR3 comprises 12 residues. DNA of the CDR3: TGTGCCAGCACGCGGGACGGAGATGGCTACACCTTC. The encoded protein is CASTRDGDGYTF.

The CDR3 nucleotides read TGCGCCACCCTGGGGCTAGCGGGAGGCCGCGAAGTTCAGCAGTACGTC. The encoded protein is CATLGLAGGREVQQYV. The genes are TRBV10-1 and TRBJ2-7; 11 positions agree with TRBD2. With V trimmed by 10 bases and J by 8 bases, 19 bases remained unmatched. This CDR3 has 16 residues. Germline V gene data show CDR1 as WNHNN and CDR2 as SYGVQD (reference sequence).